Below, 24 T cell receptor beta chains from the same sample are listed, as sequenced in a study of OX40 agonist ivuxolimab in advanced cancers. To prepare the library, the immunoSEQ multiplex PCR assay was applied. TCRdb's version of the immuneACCESS table is confined to in-frame rearrangements and falls short of the full clone set. An unresolved V gene accounts for under half of the shortfall where checked; the remainder is of unknown origin. This sample comprises some 150,000 clones, roughly 91% of them detected only once. In total, the top ten clones hold roughly 1% of the sample. Sequenced material: CD4+ or CD8+ T cells sorted from blood, taken in a trial of the OX40 agonist ivuxolimab. These receptors all come from an adult with an advanced solid tumor such as melanoma, head and neck, liver or kidney cancer.

This clone was picked up one time. The rearrangement uses TRBV5-1 and TRBJ1-4; 7 bases line up with TRBD1. Per germline, CDR1 SGHRS and CDR2 YFSETQ. This CDR3 has 15 residues. With 5 bases clipped from V and 8 bases from J, the junction kept 12 bases outside the gene matches. The CDR3: CASSFRGQEGEKLFF. In nucleotides, the CDR3 is TGCGCCAGCAGTTTTAGGGGGCAAGAGGGAGAAAAACTGTTTTTT.

The V call is TRBV21-1, the J call TRBJ2-2; the table's TRBD2 call for D was not verified on the DNA. TRBV21-1 is a documented pseudogene. The CDR3 runs to 17 residues. The CDR3 region has the DNA TGTGCCAGCAGCAAATGGCTAGCGTACCGAGGGACCGGGGAGCTGTTTTTT. It translates to CASSKWLAYRGTGELFF.

Turning to this clone: The sample carries other DNA sequences with the same CDR3. The chain carries TRBV18 and TRBJ2-7; 8 bases map to TRBD2. This CDR3 spans 14 amino acids. V lost 2 bases and J lost 0; bases outside the gene matches: 0. CDR1 KGHSH and CDR2 LQKENI come from the germline V gene. CDR3 loop: CASSPGTSSYEQYF. CDR3 sequence (DNA): TGTGCCAGCTCACCAGGGACTAGCTCCTACGAGCAGTACTTC. The entire variable domain, with the rest obtained from reference TRBV18 and TRBJ2-7, is as follows: NAGVMQNPRHLVRRRGQEARLRCSPMKGHSHVYWYRQLPEEGLKFMVYLQKENIIDESGMPKERFSAEFPKEGPSILRIQQVVRGDSAAYFCASSPGTSSYEQYFGPGTRLTVT.

J is TRBJ1-5 and V is TRBV7-2; D is unresolved. This CDR3 is 14 amino acids long. Deletions cut 5 bases from V and 6 bases from J, with 14 bases between. The V gene's germline CDR1 is SGHTA and CDR2 FQGNSA. CDR3 amino acids: CASSVGRVTQPQHF. CDR3 nucleotides: TGTGCCAGCAGCGTCGGACGTGTCACTCAGCCCCAGCATTTT.

The chain carries TRBV7-9 and TRBJ2-7; D uncertain. The CDR3 runs to 15 residues. The V end was cut by 5 bases, the J end by 5 bases, with 19 bases between. CDR1 is SEHNR, CDR2 FQNEAQ, per germline (reference sequence). CDR3 nucleotides: TGTGCCAGCAGCCCTCGGTCGTTTATATCCCACGAGCAGTACTTC. Its translation is CASSPRSFISHEQYF.

In DNA, the CDR3 is TGTGCCAGTAGTCATCCAGCGGGAGTCGGTGAGCAGTTCTTC. As protein: CASSHPAGVGEQFF. The J gene is TRBJ2-1, the V gene TRBV19; TRBD2 aligns across 8 bases. The CDR3 spans 14 residues. CDR1 and CDR2 (germline): LNHDA, SQIVND (reference sequence). The junction had 9 bases not matched to a gene; V was cut back by 5 bases and J by 9 bases.

The V and J genes are TRBV4-1 and TRBJ1-5; D gene uncertain. Trimming removed 2 bases from V and 9 bases from J, with 14 bases in between. This CDR3 is built from 14 residues. CDR1 MGHRA and CDR2 YSYEKL come from the germline V gene. The CDR3 sequence: CASSQIWENRPQHF. For the CDR3, the DNA is TGCGCCAGCAGCCAAATTTGGGAGAATAGGCCCCAGCATTTT.

This rearrangement joins TRBV19 to TRBJ2-1, with a tentative D call TRBD2 (7 bases). Germline CDR1 is LNHDA and CDR2 is SQIVND (reference sequence). V lost 7 bases and J 5 bases, leaving 18 bases between the germline ends. The CDR3 loop spans 15 amino acids. CDR3 bases: TGTGCCAGTACCAAAAGGGGGGGGCGAGACAATGAGCAGTTCTTC. Translating gives CASTKRGGRDNEQFF.

V and J are TRBV7-2 and TRBJ2-1; TRBD2 agrees at 7 bases. This CDR3 has 14 amino acids. Germline-derived CDR1 and CDR2 are SGHTA and FQGNSA. Unmatched junction bases numbered 5, after V lost 3 bases and J lost 6 bases. The CDR3 DNA reads as TGTGCCAGCAGCTTGTTGGGCGGGAGCAATGAGCAGTTCTTC. Protein: CASSLLGGSNEQFF. Using reference TRBV7-2 and TRBJ2-1 for the parts outside the CDR3, the full variable domain is GAGVSQSPSNKVTEKGKDVELRCDPISGHTALYWYRQSLGQGLEFLIYFQGNSAPDKSGLPSDRFSAERTGGSVSTLTIQRTQQEDSAVYLCASSLLGGSNEQFFGPGTRLTVL.

This sequence joins TRBV7-2 and TRBJ1-5, with 7 positions matching TRBD1. Per germline, CDR1 SGHTA and CDR2 FQGNSA. The CDR3 length is 15 residues. The trim removed 5 bases at V and 4 bases at J, leaving 8 bases unmatched. The CDR3 DNA is TGTGCCAGCAGCCGGACCGGGACAGAGAATCAGCCCCAGCATTTT. It translates to CASSRTGTENQPQHF. The full variable domain, completed using reference TRBV7-2 and TRBJ1-5, is GAGVSQSPSNKVTEKGKDVELRCDPISGHTALYWYRQSLGQGLEFLIYFQGNSAPDKSGLPSDRFSAERTGGSVSTLTIQRTQQEDSAVYLCASSRTGTENQPQHFGDGTRLSIL.

The rearrangement uses TRBV5-3 and TRBJ2-5; D remains ambiguous. TRBV5-3 is an open reading frame, and its role is uncertain. The CDR3 extends over 13 amino acids. Between the trimmed V and J ends, which lost 8 bases and 2 bases, there was a span of 13 bases. CDR3 amino acids: CASSRETQETQYF. CDR3 sequence (DNA): TGTGCCAGCAGCCGAGAGACACAAGAGACCCAGTACTTC.

The chain links TRBV7-9 to TRBJ2-2; no definite D call. The germline gives CDR1 SEHNR, CDR2 FQNEAQ (reference sequence). The CDR3 has 14 residues. V lost 4 bases to trimming and J lost 5 bases, with 11 bases between them. DNA of the CDR3: TGTGCCAGCAGCTCAAGCCGGGTAACCGGGGAGCTGTTTTTT. This encodes CASSSSRVTGELFF.

V is TRBV5-6 and J is TRBJ2-5; D gene uncertain. The V gene lost 1 base and the J gene lost 5 bases, with 9 bases spanning the gap. Germline values: CDR1 SGHDT, CDR2 YYEEEE. The CDR3 has 13 amino acids. The CDR3 coding sequence is TGTGCCAGCAGCTTGCAAGTTCAGGAGACCCAGTACTTC. Its protein is CASSLQVQETQYF.

The chain carries TRBV28 and TRBJ1-6; D uncertain. Trimming cost V 5 bases and J 8 bases, with 10 bases left between them. Per the germline V gene, CDR1 is MDHEN and CDR2 is SYDVKM. The CDR3 runs 13 residues. The CDR3 DNA follows: TGTGCCAGCAGTACGGGGTCCTATTCACCCCTCCACTTT. This gives the protein CASSTGSYSPLHF.

This chain connects TRBV7-2 to TRBJ2-1; no reliable D call. This CDR3 is built from 12 residues. In germline, CDR1 is SGHTA, CDR2 FQGNSA. With 3 bases removed from V and 8 bases from J, the gap between germline ends came to 8 bases. The CDR3 nucleotides read TGTGCCAGCAGCTTGGGAAACTATGAGCAGTTCTTC. Its translation: CASSLGNYEQFF.

V usage is TRBV5-1 and J usage is TRBJ2-3; TRBD2 might be the D (5 bases). V was trimmed by 1 base and J by 2 bases, leaving 11 bases between them. The germline V gene has CDR1 SGHRS and CDR2 YFSETQ. The CDR3 extends over 15 amino acids. CDR3 sequence: CASSLPLDDTDTQYF. The CDR3 DNA sequence: TGCGCCAGCAGCTTGCCACTAGATGACACAGATACGCAGTATTTT.

V is TRBV4-1 and J is TRBJ2-3, with 8 nucleotides matching TRBD2. Germline V gene sequence: CDR1 MGHRA, CDR2 YSYEKL. Trimming at V came to 1 base and at J to 5 bases, leaving 8 bases not matched to a gene. The CDR3 is 16 residues long. Written as DNA, the CDR3 is TGCGCCAGCAGCCAAGTTCGAGCGGGGGAAGGAGATACGCAGTATTTT. It encodes CASSQVRAGEGDTQYF.

The chain employs TRBV19 and TRBJ2-3, with D maybe TRBD2 (6 bases). Deletions cut 3 bases from V and 4 bases from J, with 17 bases between. The germline V gene has CDR1 LNHDA and CDR2 SQIVND (reference sequence). The CDR3 length is 16 residues. The CDR3 DNA reads TGTGCCAGTAGTATCTGGCCAGCGGGCGTTCCAGATACGCAGTATTTT. Protein product: CASSIWPAGVPDTQYF.

This chain joins TRBV7-2 and TRBJ1-1, with 7 bases aligning to TRBD1. The CDR3 is 13 residues long. V was clipped by 4 bases and J by 4 bases; unmatched bases: 3. Germline loops: CDR1 SGHTA, CDR2 FQGNSA. The CDR3 loop is CASSSGGGTEAFF. As DNA, the CDR3 is TGTGCCAGCAGCTCAGGGGGGGGCACTGAAGCTTTCTTT.

V usage is TRBV5-1 and J usage is TRBJ2-2; 9 bases match TRBD2. Germline lookup yields CDR1 SGHRS and CDR2 YFSETQ. This CDR3 contains 18 residues. The V segment lost 4 bases and the J segment 5 bases; nucleotides outside the gene matches: 15. The CDR3 here is CASSLETLAGDRTGELFF. In DNA form, the CDR3 reads TGCGCCAGCAGCCTCGAGACATTAGCGGGAGACAGGACCGGGGAGCTGTTTTTT.

This chain joins TRBV2 and TRBJ2-4, with 7 positions matching TRBD1. The junction had 5 bases not matched to a gene; V was cut back by 3 bases and J by 0 bases. Germline values: CDR1 SNHLY, CDR2 FYNNEI. The length of the CDR3 is 16 residues. As DNA, the CDR3 is TGTGCCAGCAGTGATTTGAGGGGGCTAGCCAAAAACATTCAGTACTTC. Its protein product is CASSDLRGLAKNIQYF.

This clone was found once. The rearrangement joins TRBV4-3 to TRBJ1-3; no definite D call. V was shortened by 4 bases and J by 7 bases, with 11 bases between the two germline ends. This CDR3 has 13 residues. Per germline, CDR1 LGHNA and CDR2 YSLEER. This CDR3 is CASSRIGRNTIYF. In nucleotides, the CDR3 is TGCGCCAGCAGCCGGATAGGGAGGAACACCATATATTTT.

The rearrangement links TRBV5-4 to TRBJ2-7; D may correspond to TRBD1 or TRBD2 (6 bases each). Germline V CDR1 and CDR2: SGHNT, YYREEE (reference sequence). The CDR3 has 14 residues. V lost 1 base, J lost 3 bases, and 11 bases lay in between. CDR3 in DNA: TGTGCCAGCAGCTTGTCCGGGGGCCGCTACGAGCAGTACTTC. It translates to CASSLSGGRYEQYF.

The gene calls are TRBV7-2 and TRBJ2-3, with TRBD2 as a possible D gene (5 bases). V was trimmed by 5 bases and J by 7 bases, leaving 10 bases between them. CDR1 and CDR2 (germline): SGHTA, FQGNSA. This CDR3 spans 12 amino acids. The CDR3 here is CASSHRRYTQYF. The CDR3 coding sequence is TGTGCCAGCAGCCATCGGAGGTATACGCAGTATTTT.